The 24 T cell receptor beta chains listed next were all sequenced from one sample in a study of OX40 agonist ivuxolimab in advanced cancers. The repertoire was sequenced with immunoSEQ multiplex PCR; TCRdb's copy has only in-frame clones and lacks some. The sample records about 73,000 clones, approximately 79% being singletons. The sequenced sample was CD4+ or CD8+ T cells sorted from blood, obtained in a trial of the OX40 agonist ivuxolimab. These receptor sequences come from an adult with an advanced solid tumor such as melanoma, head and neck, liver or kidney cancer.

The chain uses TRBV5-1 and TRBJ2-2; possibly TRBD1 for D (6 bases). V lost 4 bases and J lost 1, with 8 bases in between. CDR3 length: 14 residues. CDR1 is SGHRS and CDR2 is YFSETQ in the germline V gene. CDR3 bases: TGCGCCAGCAGCCGGACAGAGAACACCGGGGAGCTGTTTTTT. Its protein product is CASSRTENTGELFF.

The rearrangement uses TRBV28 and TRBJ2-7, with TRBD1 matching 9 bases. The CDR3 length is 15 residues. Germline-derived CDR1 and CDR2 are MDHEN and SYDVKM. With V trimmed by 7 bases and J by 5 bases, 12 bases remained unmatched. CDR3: CASTNIGTGRNEQYF. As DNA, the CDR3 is TGTGCCAGCACTAACATAGGGACAGGGCGTAACGAGCAGTACTTC.

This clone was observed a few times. The CDR3 region is CSLRVTYEQYF. The CDR3 bases are TGCAGCCTCAGGGTAACCTACGAGCAGTACTTC. The V and J genes are TRBV29-1 and TRBJ2-7; tentatively, D is TRBD1 (5 bases). The CDR3 length is 11 residues. Germline V gives CDR1 SQVTM, CDR2 ANQGSEA. The V and J ends lost 8 bases and 2 bases respectively, with 10 bases between them.

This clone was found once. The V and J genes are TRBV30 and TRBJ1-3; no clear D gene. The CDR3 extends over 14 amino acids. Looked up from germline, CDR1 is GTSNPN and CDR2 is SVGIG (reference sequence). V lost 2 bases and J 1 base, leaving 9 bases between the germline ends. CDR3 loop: CAWSFSSSGNTIYF. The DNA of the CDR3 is TGTGCCTGGAGTTTTAGTAGTTCTGGAAACACCATATATTTT.

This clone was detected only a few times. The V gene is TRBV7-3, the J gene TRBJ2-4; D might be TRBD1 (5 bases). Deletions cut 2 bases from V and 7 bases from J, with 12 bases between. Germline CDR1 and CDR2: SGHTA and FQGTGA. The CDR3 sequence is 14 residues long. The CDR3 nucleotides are TGTGCCAGCAGCTTACAGGGCGGTACTAACATTCAGTACTTC. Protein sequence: CASSLQGGTNIQYF.

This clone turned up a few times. The CDR3 DNA reads as TGTGCCACCCAGGTCAGGGGTAATTCACCCCTCCACTTT. It codes for CATQVRGNSPLHF. The chain combines TRBV5-6 with TRBJ1-6; a weak D match, TRBD1 (6 bases). CDR3 length: 13 amino acids. Between the trimmed V and J ends, which lost 9 bases and 6 bases, there was a span of 13 bases. Germline CDR1 and CDR2: SGHDT and YYEEEE.

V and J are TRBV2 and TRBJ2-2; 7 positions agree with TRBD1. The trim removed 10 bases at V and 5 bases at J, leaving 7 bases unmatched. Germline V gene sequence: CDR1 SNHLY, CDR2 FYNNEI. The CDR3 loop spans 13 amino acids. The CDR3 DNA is TGTGCCACCTTTCCACAGGGGACCGGGGAGCTGTTTTTT. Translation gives CATFPQGTGELFF.

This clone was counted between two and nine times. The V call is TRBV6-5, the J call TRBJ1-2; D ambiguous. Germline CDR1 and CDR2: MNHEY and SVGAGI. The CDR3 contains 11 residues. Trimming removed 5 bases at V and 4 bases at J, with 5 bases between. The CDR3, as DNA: TGTGCCAGCAGTGACACCTATGGCTACACCTTC. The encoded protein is CASSDTYGYTF.

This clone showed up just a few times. CDR3 in amino acids: CASSPTIGQGNTDTQYF. The DNA for the CDR3 is TGTGCCAGCTCACCCACCATCGGACAGGGCAACACAGATACGCAGTATTTT. The chain links TRBV18 to TRBJ2-3; 8 positions match TRBD1. J was trimmed by 2 bases and V by 3 bases; bases with no gene match: 10. CDR1 and CDR2 from the germline V gene are KGHSH and LQKENI. The CDR3 covers 17 residues.

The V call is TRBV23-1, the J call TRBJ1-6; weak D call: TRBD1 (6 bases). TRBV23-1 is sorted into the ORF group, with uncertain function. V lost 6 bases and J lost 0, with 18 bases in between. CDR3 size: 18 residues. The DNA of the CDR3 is TGCGCCAGCAGCCGCTGTCCGACAGGAAGCTCCTATAATTCACCCCTCCACTTT. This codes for CASSRCPTGSSYNSPLHF.

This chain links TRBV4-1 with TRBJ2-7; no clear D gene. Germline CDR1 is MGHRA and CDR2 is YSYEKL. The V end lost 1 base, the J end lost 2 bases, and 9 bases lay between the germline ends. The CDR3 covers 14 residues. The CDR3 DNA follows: TGCGCCAGCAGCCAAGTTATAGTACCCTACGAGCAGTACTTC. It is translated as CASSQVIVPYEQYF.

The chain's CDR3 is CASSFRGGGEQYF. CDR3 nucleotide sequence: TGTGCCAGCAGCTTTCGGGGAGGGGGCGAGCAGTACTTC. The chain combines TRBV13 with TRBJ2-7; D possibly corresponds to TRBD2 (7 bases). CDR1 is PRHDT, CDR2 FYEKMQ, per germline (reference sequence). The V and J ends lost 3 bases and 6 bases respectively, with 12 bases between them. This CDR3 is 13 amino acids long.

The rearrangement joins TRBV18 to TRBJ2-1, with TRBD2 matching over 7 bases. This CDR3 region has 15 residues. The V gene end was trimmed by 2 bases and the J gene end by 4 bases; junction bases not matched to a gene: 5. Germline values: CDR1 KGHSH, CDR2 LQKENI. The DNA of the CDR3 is TGTGCCAGCTCACCAATGCGGGAGTGGTACAATGAGCAGTTCTTC. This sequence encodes CASSPMREWYNEQFF.

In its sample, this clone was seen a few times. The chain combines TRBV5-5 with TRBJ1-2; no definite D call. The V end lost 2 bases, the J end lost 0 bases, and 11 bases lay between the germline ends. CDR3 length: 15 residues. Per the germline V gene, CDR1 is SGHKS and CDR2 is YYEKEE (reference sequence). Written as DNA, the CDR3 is TGTGCCAGCAGCTTTTCGGTCAACTCTAACTATGGCTACACCTTC. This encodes CASSFSVNSNYGYTF.

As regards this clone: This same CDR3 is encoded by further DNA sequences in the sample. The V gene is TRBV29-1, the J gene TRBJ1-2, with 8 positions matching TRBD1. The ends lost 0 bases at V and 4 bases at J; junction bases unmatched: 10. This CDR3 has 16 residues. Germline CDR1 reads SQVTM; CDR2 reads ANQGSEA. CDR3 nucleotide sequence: TGCAGCGTTGAAGATCCACGACAGGGGTCCCTCTATGGCTACACCTTC. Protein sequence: CSVEDPRQGSLYGYTF.

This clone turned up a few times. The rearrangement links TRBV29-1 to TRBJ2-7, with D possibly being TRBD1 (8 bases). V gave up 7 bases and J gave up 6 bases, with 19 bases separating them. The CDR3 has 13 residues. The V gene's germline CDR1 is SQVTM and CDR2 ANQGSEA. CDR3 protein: CSGNRGEGSEQYF. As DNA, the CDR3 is TGCAGCGGTAACAGGGGGGAGGGAAGCGAGCAGTACTTC.

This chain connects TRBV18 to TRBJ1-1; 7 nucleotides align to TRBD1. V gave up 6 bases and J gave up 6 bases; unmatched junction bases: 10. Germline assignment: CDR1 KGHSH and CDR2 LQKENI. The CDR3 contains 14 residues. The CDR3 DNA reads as TGTGCCAGCTCGGGCCGGCAGGGGGTAGCTGAAGCTTTCTTT. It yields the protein CASSGRQGVAEAFF. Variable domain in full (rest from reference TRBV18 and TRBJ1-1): NAGVMQNPRHLVRRRGQEARLRCSPMKGHSHVYWYRQLPEEGLKFMVYLQKENIIDESGMPKERFSAEFPKEGPSILRIQQVVRGDSAAYFCASSGRQGVAEAFFGQGTRLTVV.

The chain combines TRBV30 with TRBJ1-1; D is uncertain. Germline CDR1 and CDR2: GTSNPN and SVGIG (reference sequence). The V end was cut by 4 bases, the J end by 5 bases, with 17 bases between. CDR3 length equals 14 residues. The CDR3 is CAWTRSNERTEAFF. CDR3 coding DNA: TGTGCCTGGACCAGGTCTAATGAGAGGACTGAAGCTTTCTTT. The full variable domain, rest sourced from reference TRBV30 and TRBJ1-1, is SQTIHQWPATLVQPVGSPLSLECTVEGTSNPNLYWYRQAAGRGLQLLFYSVGIGQISSEVPQNLSASRPQDRQFILSSKKLLLSDSGFYLCAWTRSNERTEAFFGQGTRLTVV.

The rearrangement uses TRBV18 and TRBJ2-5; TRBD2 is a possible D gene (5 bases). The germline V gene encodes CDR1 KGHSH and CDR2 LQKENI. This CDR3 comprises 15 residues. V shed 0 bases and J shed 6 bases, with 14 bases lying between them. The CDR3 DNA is TGTGCCAGCTCACCACCGACGGCCTCTAGCAAGACCCAGTACTTC. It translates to CASSPPTASSKTQYF.

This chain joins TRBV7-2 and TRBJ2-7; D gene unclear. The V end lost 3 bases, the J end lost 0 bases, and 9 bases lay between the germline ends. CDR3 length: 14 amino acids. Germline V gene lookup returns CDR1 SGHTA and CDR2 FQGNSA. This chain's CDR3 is CASSFLRYSYEQYF. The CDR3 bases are TGTGCCAGCAGCTTTCTAAGGTACTCCTACGAGCAGTACTTC.

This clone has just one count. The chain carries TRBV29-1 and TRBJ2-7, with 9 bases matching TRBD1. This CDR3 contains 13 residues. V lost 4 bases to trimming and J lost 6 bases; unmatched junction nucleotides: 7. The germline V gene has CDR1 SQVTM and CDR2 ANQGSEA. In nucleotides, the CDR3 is TGCAGCGTTGGGGACAGGGTATTTGGCGAGCAGTACTTC. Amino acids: CSVGDRVFGEQYF.

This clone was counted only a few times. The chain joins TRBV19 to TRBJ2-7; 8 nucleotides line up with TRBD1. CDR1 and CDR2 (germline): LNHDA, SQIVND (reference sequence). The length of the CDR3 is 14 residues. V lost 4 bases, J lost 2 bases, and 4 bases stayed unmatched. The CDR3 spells CASSKQGDPYEQYF. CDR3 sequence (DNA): TGTGCCAGTAGTAAACAGGGGGATCCCTACGAGCAGTACTTC.

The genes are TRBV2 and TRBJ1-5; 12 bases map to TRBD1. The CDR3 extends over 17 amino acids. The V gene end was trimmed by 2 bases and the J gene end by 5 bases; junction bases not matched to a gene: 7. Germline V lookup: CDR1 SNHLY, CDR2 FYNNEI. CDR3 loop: CASSESGTGGVDQPQHF. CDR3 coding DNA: TGTGCCAGCAGTGAATCCGGGACAGGGGGCGTCGATCAGCCCCAGCATTTT. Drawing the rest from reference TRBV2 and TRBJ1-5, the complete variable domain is EPEVTQTPSHQVTQMGQEVILRCVPISNHLYFYWYRQILGQKVEFLVSFYNNEISEKSEIFDDQFSVERPDGSNFTLKIRSTKLEDSAMYFCASSESGTGGVDQPQHFGDGTRLSIL.

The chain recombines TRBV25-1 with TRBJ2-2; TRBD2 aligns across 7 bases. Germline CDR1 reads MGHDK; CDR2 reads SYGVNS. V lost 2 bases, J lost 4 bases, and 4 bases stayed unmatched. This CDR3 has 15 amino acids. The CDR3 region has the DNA TGTGCCAGCAGTGAACAAGCGGGACCCACCGGGGAGCTGTTTTTT. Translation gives CASSEQAGPTGELFF. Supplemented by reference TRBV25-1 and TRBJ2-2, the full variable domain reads EADIYQTPRYLVIGTGKKITLECSQTMGHDKMYWYQQDPGMELHLIHYSYGVNSTEKGDLSSESTVSRIRTEHFPLTLESARPSHTSQYLCASSEQAGPTGELFFGEGSRLTVL.